The source of this T cell receptor (beta chain) is a study of identical twins. TCRdb independently ran MiXCR on the 5' RACE reads; one entry per CDR3 protein. In the table there are a few hundred thousand distinct CDR3 sequences, about 10% of which are singletons. This clonotype was detected ten times or more. This receptor was obtained from a man in his forties or fifties in good health. The sequenced sample was memory T cells sorted from blood.

Here the CDR3 reads CAISEGGMNTEAFF. CDR3 bases: TGTGCCATCAGTGAGGGAGGCATGAACACTGAAGCTTTCTTT. The chain uses TRBV10-3 and TRBJ1-1, with D hard to call. This CDR3 has 14 amino acids. Trimming pared 2 bases from V and 0 bases from J, leaving 7 bases between. Germline CDR1 is ENHRY and CDR2 is SYGVKD.